This T cell receptor (beta chain) was found in a study of tumor and adjacent non-tumor tissue in lung cancer. Three rounds of nested PCR, following a modified ARM-PCR protocol, produced the TCRbeta library. MiXCR, run by TCRdb on the multiplex PCR reads, gives a single entry per CDR3 protein. The sample has 110,000 or so distinct CDR3 sequences; over 55% are singletons. RNA was extracted from bulk tissue without any cell sorting. More than 3 cm separated this lung sample from the edge of the tumor. This clonotype was detected many times. A read error may account for a junction end that differs from germline. The TCR was taken from a man aged 55 to 70 with non-small cell lung cancer. What was sequenced was distant non-tumor lung tissue.

In nucleotides, the CDR3 is TGTGCCTGCGAGAGGAATCAGAACTCTGAAGCTTTCTTT. It codes for CACERNQNSEAFF. The chain employs TRBV30 and TRBJ1-1; no clear D. Germline V CDR1 and CDR2: GTSNPN, SVGIG (reference sequence). The CDR3 totals 13 residues.